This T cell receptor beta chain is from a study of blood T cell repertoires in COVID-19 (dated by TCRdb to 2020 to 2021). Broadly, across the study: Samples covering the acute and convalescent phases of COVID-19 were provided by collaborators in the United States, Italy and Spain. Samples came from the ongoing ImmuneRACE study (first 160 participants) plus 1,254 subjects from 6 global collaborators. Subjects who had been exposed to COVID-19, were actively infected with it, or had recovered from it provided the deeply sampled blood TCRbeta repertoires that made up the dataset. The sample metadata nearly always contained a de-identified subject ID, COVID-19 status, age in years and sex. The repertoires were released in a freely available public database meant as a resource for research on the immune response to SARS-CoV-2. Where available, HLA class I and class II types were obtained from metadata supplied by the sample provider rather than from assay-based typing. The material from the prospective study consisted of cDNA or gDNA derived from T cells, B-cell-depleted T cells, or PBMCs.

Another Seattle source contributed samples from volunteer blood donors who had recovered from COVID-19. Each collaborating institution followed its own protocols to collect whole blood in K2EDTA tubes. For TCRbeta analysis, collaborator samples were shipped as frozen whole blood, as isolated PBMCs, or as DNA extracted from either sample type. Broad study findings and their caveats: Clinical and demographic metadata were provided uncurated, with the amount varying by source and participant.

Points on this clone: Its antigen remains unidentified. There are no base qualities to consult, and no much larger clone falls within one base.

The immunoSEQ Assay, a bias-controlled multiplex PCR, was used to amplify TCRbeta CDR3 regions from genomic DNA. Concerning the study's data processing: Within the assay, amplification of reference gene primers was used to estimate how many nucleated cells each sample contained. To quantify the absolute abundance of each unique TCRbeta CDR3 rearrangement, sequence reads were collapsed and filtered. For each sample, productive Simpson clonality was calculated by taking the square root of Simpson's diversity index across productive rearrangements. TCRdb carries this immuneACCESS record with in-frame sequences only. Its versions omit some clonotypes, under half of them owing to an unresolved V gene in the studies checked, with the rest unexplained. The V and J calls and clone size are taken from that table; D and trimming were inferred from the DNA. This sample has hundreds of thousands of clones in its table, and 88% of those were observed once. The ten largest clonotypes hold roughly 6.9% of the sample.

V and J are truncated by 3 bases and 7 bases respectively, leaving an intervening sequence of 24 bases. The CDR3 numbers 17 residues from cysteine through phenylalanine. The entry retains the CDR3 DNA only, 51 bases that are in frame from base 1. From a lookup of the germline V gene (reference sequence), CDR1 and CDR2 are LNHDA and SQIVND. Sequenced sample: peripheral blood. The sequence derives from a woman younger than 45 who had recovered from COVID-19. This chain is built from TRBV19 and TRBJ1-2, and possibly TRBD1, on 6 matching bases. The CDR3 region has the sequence CASSITGTRHGRFGYTF. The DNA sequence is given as TGTGCCAGTAGTATTACCGGGACACGGCACGGCCGCTTTGGCTACACCTTC.